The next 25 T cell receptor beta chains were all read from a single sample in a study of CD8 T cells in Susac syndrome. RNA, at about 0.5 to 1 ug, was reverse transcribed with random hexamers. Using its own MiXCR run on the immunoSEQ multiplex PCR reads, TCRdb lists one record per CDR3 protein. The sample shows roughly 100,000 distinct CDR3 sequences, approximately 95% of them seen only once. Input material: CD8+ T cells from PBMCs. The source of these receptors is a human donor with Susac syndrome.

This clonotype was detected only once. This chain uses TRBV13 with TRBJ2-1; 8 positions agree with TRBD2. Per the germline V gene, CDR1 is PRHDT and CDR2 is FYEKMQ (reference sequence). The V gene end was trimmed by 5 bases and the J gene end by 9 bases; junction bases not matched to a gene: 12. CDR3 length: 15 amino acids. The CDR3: CASSDRRGAAIEQFF. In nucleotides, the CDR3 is TGTGCCAGCAGCGACAGGCGGGGGGCGGCAATTGAGCAGTTCTTC.

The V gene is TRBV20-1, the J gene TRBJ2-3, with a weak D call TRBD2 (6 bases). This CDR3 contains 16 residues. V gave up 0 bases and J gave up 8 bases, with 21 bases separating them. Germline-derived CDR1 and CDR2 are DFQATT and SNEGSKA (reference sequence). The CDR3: CSARDMQAWTGVTQYF. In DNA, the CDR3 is TGCAGTGCTAGAGATATGCAGGCCTGGACGGGGGTTACGCAGTATTTT.

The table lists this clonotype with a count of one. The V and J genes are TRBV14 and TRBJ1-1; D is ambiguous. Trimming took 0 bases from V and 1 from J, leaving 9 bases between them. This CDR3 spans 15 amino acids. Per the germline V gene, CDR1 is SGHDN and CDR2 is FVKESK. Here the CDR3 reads CASSQDLHTNTEAFF. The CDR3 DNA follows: TGTGCCAGCAGCCAAGATCTCCATACGAACACTGAAGCTTTCTTT.

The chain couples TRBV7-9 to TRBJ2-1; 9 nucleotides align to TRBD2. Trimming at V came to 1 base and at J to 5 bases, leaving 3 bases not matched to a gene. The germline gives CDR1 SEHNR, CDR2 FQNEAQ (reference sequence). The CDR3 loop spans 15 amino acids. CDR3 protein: CASSLVRTSDNEQFF. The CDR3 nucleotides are TGTGCCAGCAGCTTAGTACGGACTAGCGACAATGAGCAGTTCTTC.

The CDR3 sequence is CASSPGDGAYEQYF. In DNA, the CDR3 is TGTGCCAGCTCACCAGGGGACGGGGCCTACGAGCAGTACTTC. The chain has TRBV18 and TRBJ2-7, with D possibly called TRBD1 or TRBD2 (5 bases each). There are 14 residues in the CDR3. The germline V gene encodes CDR1 KGHSH and CDR2 LQKENI. Trimming removed 2 bases from V and 2 bases from J, with 10 bases in between.

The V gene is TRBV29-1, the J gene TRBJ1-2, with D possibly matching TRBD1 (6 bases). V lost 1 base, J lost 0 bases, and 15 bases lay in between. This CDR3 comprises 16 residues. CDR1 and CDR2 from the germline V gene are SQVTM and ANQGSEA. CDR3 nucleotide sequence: TGCAGCGTTGAAGGCGGCAGGGGCAACGCTAACTATGGCTACACCTTC. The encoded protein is CSVEGGRGNANYGYTF. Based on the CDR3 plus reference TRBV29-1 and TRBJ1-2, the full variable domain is SAVISQKPSRDICQRGTSLTIQCQVDSQVTMMFWYRQQPGQSLTLIATANQGSEATYESGFVIDKFPISRPNLTFSTLTVSNMSPEDSSIYLCSVEGGRGNANYGYTFGSGTRLTVV.

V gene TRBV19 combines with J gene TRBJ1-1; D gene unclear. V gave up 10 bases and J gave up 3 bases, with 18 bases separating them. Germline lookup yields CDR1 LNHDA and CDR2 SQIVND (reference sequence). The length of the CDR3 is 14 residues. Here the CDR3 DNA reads TGTGCCACCCAGAACCCTTTTCGGGACACTGAAGCTTTCTTT. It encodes CATQNPFRDTEAFF.

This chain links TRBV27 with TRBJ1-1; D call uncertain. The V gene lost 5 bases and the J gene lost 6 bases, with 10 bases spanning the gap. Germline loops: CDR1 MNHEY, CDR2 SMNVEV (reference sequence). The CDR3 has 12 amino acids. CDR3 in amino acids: CASSPGSAEAFF. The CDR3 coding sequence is TGTGCCAGCAGTCCCGGTAGCGCTGAAGCTTTCTTT.

CDR3 DNA: TGTGCCAGCAGCGGGGACAGGACCAGGCATGAGCAGTTCTTC. As protein: CASSGDRTRHEQFF. The J gene is TRBJ2-1, the V gene TRBV2; TRBD1 aligns across 8 bases. The junction had 9 bases not matched to a gene; V was cut back by 6 bases and J by 8 bases. The CDR3 extends over 14 amino acids. CDR1 and CDR2 (germline): SNHLY, FYNNEI.

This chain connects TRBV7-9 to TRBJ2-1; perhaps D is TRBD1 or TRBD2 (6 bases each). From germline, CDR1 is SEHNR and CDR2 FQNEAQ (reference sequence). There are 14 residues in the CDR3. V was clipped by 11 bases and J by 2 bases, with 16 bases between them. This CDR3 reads CAYRGGHAYNEQFF. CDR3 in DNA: TGTGCCTACCGAGGGGGGCATGCCTACAATGAGCAGTTCTTC.

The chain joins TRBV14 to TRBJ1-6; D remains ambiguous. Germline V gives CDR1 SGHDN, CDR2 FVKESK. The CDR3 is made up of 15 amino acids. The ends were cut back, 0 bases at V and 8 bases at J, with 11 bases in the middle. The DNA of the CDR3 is TGTGCCAGCAGCCAAGATCGCTTTGCGGATTCACCCCTCCACTTT. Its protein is CASSQDRFADSPLHF.

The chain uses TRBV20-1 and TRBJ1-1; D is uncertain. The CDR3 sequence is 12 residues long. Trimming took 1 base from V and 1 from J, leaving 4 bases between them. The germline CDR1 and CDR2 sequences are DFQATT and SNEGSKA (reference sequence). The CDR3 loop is CSARVGNTEAFF. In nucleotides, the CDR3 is TGCAGTGCTAGAGTGGGGAACACTGAAGCTTTCTTT.

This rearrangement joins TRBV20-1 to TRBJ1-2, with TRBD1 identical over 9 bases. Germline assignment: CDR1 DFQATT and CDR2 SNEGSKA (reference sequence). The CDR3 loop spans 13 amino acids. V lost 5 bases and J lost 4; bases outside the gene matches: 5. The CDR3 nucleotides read TGCAGTGCTCCGGACAGGGGAAGCTATGGCTACACCTTC. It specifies CSAPDRGSYGYTF.

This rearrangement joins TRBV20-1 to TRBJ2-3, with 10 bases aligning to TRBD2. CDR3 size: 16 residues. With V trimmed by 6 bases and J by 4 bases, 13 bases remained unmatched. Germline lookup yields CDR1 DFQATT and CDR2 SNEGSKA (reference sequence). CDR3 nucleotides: TGCAGTGCCCTCGGCCTTAGCGGGGGGACCCCAGATACGCAGTATTTT. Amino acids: CSALGLSGGTPDTQYF.

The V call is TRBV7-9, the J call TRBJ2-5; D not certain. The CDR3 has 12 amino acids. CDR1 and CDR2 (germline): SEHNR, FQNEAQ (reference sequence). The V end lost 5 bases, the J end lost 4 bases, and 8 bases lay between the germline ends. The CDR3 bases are TGTGCCAGCAGCCGCCTTCTAGAGACCCAGTACTTC. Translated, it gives CASSRLLETQYF.

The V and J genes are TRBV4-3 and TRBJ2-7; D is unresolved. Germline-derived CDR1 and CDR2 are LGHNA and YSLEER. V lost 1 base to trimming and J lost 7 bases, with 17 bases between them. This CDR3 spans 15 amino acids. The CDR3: CASSQGLGGPGEQYF. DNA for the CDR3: TGCGCCAGCAGCCAAGGCCTTGGCGGCCCCGGGGAGCAGTACTTC.

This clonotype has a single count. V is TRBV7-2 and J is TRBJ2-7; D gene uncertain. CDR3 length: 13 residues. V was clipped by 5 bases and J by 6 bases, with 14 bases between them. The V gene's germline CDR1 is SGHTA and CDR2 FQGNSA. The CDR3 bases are TGTGCCAGCAGCCTCGACCTCCGGACCGAGCAGTACTTC. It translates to CASSLDLRTEQYF.

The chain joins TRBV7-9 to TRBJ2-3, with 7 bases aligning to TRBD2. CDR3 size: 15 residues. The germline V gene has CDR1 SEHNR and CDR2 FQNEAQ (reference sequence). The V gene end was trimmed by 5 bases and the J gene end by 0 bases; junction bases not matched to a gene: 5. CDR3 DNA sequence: TGTGCCAGCAGCCCCGCTAGCGGTAGCACAGATACGCAGTATTTT. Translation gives CASSPASGSTDTQYF.

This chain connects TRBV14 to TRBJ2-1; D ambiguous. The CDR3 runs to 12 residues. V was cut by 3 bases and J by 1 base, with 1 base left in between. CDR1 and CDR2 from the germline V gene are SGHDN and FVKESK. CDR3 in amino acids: CASSQSYNEQFF. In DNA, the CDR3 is TGTGCCAGCAGCCAGTCCTACAATGAGCAGTTCTTC.

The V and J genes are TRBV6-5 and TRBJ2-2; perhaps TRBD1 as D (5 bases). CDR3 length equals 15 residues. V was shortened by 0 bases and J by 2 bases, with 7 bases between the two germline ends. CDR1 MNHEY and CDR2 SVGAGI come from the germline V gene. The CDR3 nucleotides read TGTGCCAGCAGTTACTCCAGGACAAACACCGGGGAGCTGTTTTTT. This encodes CASSYSRTNTGELFF.

CDR3 DNA: TGTGCCAGCAGTTTAGAAGGTGGTAACTATGGCTACACCTTC. Its protein is CASSLEGGNYGYTF. The rearrangement links TRBV27 to TRBJ1-2; D is ambiguous. Germline V CDR1 and CDR2: MNHEY, SMNVEV (reference sequence). The length of the CDR3 is 14 residues. V dropped 2 bases and J dropped 1 base, with 8 bases sitting between them.

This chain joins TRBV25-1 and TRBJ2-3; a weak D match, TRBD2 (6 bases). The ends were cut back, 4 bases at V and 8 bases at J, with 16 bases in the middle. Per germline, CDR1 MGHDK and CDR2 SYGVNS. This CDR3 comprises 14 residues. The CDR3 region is CASSGTVLGGTQYF. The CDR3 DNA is TGTGCCAGCAGTGGTACCGTTTTGGGAGGTACGCAGTATTTT.

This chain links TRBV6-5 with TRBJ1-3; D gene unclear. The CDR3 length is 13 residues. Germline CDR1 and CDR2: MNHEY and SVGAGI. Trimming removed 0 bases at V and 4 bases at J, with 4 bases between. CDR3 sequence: CASSYSIGNTIYF. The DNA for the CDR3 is TGTGCCAGCAGTTACTCGATCGGAAACACCATATATTTT.

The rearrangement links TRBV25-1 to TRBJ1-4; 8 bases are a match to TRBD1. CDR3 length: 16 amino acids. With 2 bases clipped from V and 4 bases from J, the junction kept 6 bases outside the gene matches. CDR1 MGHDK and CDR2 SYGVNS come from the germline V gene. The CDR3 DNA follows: TGTGCCAGCAGTGAAGCCGGACAGGGCATTAATGAAAAACTGTTTTTT. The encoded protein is CASSEAGQGINEKLFF. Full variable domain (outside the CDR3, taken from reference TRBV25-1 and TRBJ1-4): EADIYQTPRYLVIGTGKKITLECSQTMGHDKMYWYQQDPGMELHLIHYSYGVNSTEKGDLSSESTVSRIRTEHFPLTLESARPSHTSQYLCASSEAGQGINEKLFFGSGTQLSVL.

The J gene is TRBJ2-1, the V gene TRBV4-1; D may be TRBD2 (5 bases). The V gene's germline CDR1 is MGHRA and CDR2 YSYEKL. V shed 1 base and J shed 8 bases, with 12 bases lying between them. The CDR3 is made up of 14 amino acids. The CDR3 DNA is TGCGCCAGCAGCCAAGCTGAGCGAGGGCATGAGCAGTTCTTC. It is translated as CASSQAERGHEQFF.